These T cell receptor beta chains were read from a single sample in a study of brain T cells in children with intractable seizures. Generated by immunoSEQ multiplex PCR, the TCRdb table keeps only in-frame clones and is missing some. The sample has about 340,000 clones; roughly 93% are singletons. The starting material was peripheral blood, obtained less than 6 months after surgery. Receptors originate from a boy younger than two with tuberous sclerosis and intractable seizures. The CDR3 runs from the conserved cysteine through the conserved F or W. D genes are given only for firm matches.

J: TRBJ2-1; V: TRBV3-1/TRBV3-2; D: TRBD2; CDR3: CASTSLGTRGGGEQFF
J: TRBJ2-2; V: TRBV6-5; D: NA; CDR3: CASRVSHGELFF
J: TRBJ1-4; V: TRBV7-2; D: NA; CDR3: CASSSINEKLFF
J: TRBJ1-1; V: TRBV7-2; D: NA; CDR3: CASSLAGSLNTEAFF
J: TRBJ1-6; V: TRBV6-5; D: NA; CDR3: CASRNGQYNSPLHF
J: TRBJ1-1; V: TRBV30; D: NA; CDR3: CAWSVLADEAFF
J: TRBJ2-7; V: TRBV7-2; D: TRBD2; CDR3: CASSFSGGGAYEQYF
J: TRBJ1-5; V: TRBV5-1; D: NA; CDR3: CASSLAGGPNQPQHF
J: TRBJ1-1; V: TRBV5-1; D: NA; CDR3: CASSLEGRKANTEAFF
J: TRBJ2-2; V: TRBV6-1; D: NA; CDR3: CASSEGPGFPGELFF
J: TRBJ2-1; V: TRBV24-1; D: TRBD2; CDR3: CATSDRRASGPNEQFF